The clone carrying this T cell receptor beta chain has only a few counts. What it binds is unknown. The data originate from a study of cytomegalovirus exposure and HLA in healthy donors. Study-level results: About 87% or about 30% of the time was how often most TCR beta V segments were productive, according to an earlier analysis. Later, TCR association rates were found to vary by HLA locus, highest for DRB1 and lowest for HLA-C. Usually a TCR sequence was rare, but some public TCRs were found in many donors.

The PCR had 60 Vbeta and 13 Jbeta primers. Authors' processing steps: Later work found roughly 80 million unique TCR beta chains, with 10 million to 14 million shared. Profiled with immunoSEQ multiplex PCR; TCRdb holds only in-frame clones, not every one. V and J calls plus clone size are reproduced from that table; the DNA served to infer D and trimming. This sample has roughly 110,000 clones, with almost 70% found just once. Germline assignment: CDR1 SGHNT and CDR2 YENEEA. J lost 1 base, V lost 0 bases, and 10 bases had no gene match. The CDR3 is 18 residues long. The chain joins TRBV11-3 to TRBJ2-3; 7 positions match TRBD2. The TCR sequence derives from a man in his thirties or forties in good health and CMV-seropositive. The specimen was PBMCs. CDR3 coding DNA: TGTGCCAGCAGCTTAGACTCGGGGGGAGGAGAGCGCACAGATACGCAGTATTTT. Translating it yields CASSLDSGGGERTDTQYF.